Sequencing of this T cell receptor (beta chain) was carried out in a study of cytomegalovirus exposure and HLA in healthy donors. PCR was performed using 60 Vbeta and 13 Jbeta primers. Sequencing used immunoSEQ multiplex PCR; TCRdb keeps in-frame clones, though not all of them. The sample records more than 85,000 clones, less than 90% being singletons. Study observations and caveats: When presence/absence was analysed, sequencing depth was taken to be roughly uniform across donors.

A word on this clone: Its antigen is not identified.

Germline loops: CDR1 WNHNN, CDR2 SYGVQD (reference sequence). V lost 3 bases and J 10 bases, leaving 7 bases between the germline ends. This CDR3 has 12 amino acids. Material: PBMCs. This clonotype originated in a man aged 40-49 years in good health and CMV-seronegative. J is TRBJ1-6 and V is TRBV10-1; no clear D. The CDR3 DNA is TGCGCCAGCAGTGAAGGAGAATCACCCCTCCACTTT. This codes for CASSEGESPLHF.